Listed here are 16 T cell receptor beta chains from one sample, sequenced in a study of cytomegalovirus exposure and HLA in healthy donors. In the PCR, 60 Vbeta and 13 Jbeta primers were used. TCRdb's copy holds only in-frame clones and misses some; the assay was immunoSEQ multiplex PCR. The sample holds roughly 290,000 clones; about 80% are singletons and the top ten take over 0.3%. The source material was PBMCs. The origin of the receptors is a girl aged 2-10 years in good health and CMV-seronegative.

The V gene is TRBV5-5, the J gene TRBJ2-3; the match to TRBD1 covers 8 bases. The CDR3 is made up of 16 amino acids. V was clipped by 2 bases and J by 2 bases; unmatched bases: 7. The V gene's germline CDR1 is SGHKS and CDR2 YYEKEE (reference sequence). The CDR3 DNA reads as TGTGCCAGCAGCTTAGTCCGGGACAGGATCACAGATACGCAGTATTTT. This codes for CASSLVRDRITDTQYF.

The rearrangement joins TRBV4-1 to TRBJ2-1, with 7 bases lining up with TRBD2. V lost 1 base, J lost 2 bases, and 2 bases stayed unmatched. The CDR3 extends over 15 amino acids. Per germline, CDR1 MGHRA and CDR2 YSYEKL. CDR3 bases: TGCGCCAGCAGCCAAGGGGGGGGAACCTACAATGAGCAGTTCTTC. It translates to CASSQGGGTYNEQFF.

This clone has more than one count but fewer than ten. The rearrangement uses TRBV4-1 and TRBJ1-5; the match to TRBD1 covers 8 bases. The CDR3 spans 17 residues. Trimming took 1 base from V and 2 from J; bases not matched to a gene: 7. Germline V gene lookup returns CDR1 MGHRA and CDR2 YSYEKL. CDR3: CASSQVPGGGGNQPQHF. DNA of the CDR3: TGCGCCAGCAGCCAAGTGCCAGGGGGCGGTGGCAATCAGCCCCAGCATTTT.

The rearrangement joins TRBV5-1 to TRBJ1-2; TRBD1 agrees at 7 bases. Unmatched junction bases numbered 5, after V lost 0 bases and J lost 3 bases. Germline CDR1 reads SGHRS; CDR2 reads YFSETQ. The CDR3 consists of 15 residues. In nucleotides, the CDR3 is TGCGCCAGCAGCTTGGGGCCAGGGGGAGACTATGGCTACACCTTC. It specifies CASSLGPGGDYGYTF.

CDR3 sequence reads: CASSGSGTGFRETQYF. CDR3 DNA sequence: TGTGCCAGCAGTGGATCCGGGACAGGGTTTAGAGAGACCCAGTACTTC. The chain employs TRBV28 and TRBJ2-5; 9 bases are shared with TRBD1. CDR1 is MDHEN and CDR2 is SYDVKM in the germline V gene. The V segment lost 5 bases and the J segment 4 bases; nucleotides outside the gene matches: 11. The CDR3 has 16 amino acids.

The V call is TRBV27, the J call TRBJ2-3; 12 bases fit TRBD2. The CDR3 runs to 22 residues. Germline V gene data show CDR1 as MNHEY and CDR2 as SMNVEV (reference sequence). The V gene end was trimmed by 2 bases and the J gene end by 0 bases; junction bases not matched to a gene: 18. CDR3 DNA sequence: TGTGCCAGCAGTTTACTAGCGGGAGGGCCCATATCGCGGCGGGCTAGCACAGATACGCAGTATTTT. Protein product: CASSLLAGGPISRRASTDTQYF.

The chain employs TRBV29-1 and TRBJ2-5, with 7 bases identical to TRBD1. V was pared by 5 bases and J by 5 bases, with 5 bases of the junction left unmatched. The CDR3 totals 12 residues. Germline values: CDR1 SQVTM, CDR2 ANQGSEA. The CDR3 is CSVRQGRETQYF. For the CDR3, the DNA is TGCAGCGTTAGACAGGGAAGGGAGACCCAGTACTTC.

The rearrangement joins TRBV11-2 to TRBJ1-2, with D possibly TRBD1 on 6 matching bases. V was clipped by 7 bases and J by 2 bases, with 11 bases between them. This CDR3 contains 13 residues. Per germline, CDR1 SGHAT and CDR2 FQNNGV. CDR3 sequence (DNA): TGTGCCAGCAAAGCGCAGGGGAACTATGGCTACACCTTC. Translation: CASKAQGNYGYTF.

The chain carries TRBV15 and TRBJ1-3; maybe TRBD1 (6 bases). This CDR3 is built from 16 residues. Trimming pared 1 base from V and 2 bases from J, leaving 12 bases between. CDR1 and CDR2 (germline): LNHNV, YYDKDF (reference sequence). For the CDR3, the DNA is TGTGCCACCAGCAGAGTTGGACAGCGCCCTGGAAACACCATATATTTT. Protein: CATSRVGQRPGNTIYF.

The rearrangement joins TRBV2 to TRBJ1-5; 9 bases agree with TRBD1. The germline V gene encodes CDR1 SNHLY and CDR2 FYNNEI. The CDR3 is 15 residues long. Trimming at V came to 7 bases and at J to 5 bases, leaving 9 bases not matched to a gene. DNA of the CDR3: TGTGCCAGCACCGACACAGGGGGCCGCTATCAGCCCCAGCATTTT. It yields the protein CASTDTGGRYQPQHF.

This chain joins TRBV4-1 and TRBJ2-7, with 14 bases matching TRBD2. CDR3 length: 17 amino acids. V shed 5 bases and J 2 bases; nucleotides not matched to a gene: 8. Germline CDR1 MGHRA, CDR2 YSYEKL. CDR3 loop: CASSTRLAGGSPYEQYF. CDR3 nucleotides: TGCGCCAGCAGCACCCGACTAGCGGGAGGGTCTCCCTACGAGCAGTACTTC.

The rearrangement joins TRBV30 to TRBJ1-6, with 7 bases that match TRBD1. Germline V gene lookup returns CDR1 GTSNPN and CDR2 SVGIG (reference sequence). Trimming removed 1 base from V and 0 bases from J; junction bases left unmatched: 12. The CDR3 is 19 residues long. The DNA of the CDR3 is TGTGCCTGGAGTGCTAAGACAGGGTTGATCGACTCCTATAATTCACCCCTCCACTTT. Amino acid sequence: CAWSAKTGLIDSYNSPLHF.

The chain employs TRBV29-1 and TRBJ2-2; weak D call: TRBD2 (6 bases). Germline V gene data show CDR1 as SQVTM and CDR2 as ANQGSEA. The V gene lost 0 bases and the J gene lost 4 bases, with 27 bases spanning the gap. This CDR3 is built from 20 residues. In nucleotides, the CDR3 is TGCAGCGTTGAAGAAGCGTCAGTGGGCCCCGGTGCGGGACTCACCGGGGAGCTGTTTTTT. This translates into CSVEEASVGPGAGLTGELFF.

The DNA for the CDR3 is TGTGCCACCAGCAGAGATACCCCCGGGACTAGCGGGAGAATAAATGAGCAGTTCTTC. This gives the protein CATSRDTPGTSGRINEQFF. The V gene is TRBV15, the J gene TRBJ2-1, with TRBD2 matching over 14 bases. The germline gives CDR1 LNHNV, CDR2 YYDKDF (reference sequence). CDR3 length: 19 amino acids. V lost 0 bases and J lost 7; bases outside the gene matches: 11. Complete variable domain (other parts from reference TRBV15 and TRBJ2-1): DAMVIQNPRYQVTQFGKPVTLSCSQTLNHNVMYWYQQKSSQAPKLLFHYYDKDFNNEADTPDNFQSRRPNTSFCFLDIRSPGLGDTAMYLCATSRDTPGTSGRINEQFFGPGTRLTVL.

Comment on this clone: This specimen includes other DNA sequences encoding the same CDR3. This chain connects TRBV18 to TRBJ2-5, with a possible D match to TRBD2 (6 bases). The germline V gene has CDR1 KGHSH and CDR2 LQKENI. V was shortened by 0 bases and J by 5 bases, with 10 bases between the two germline ends. The CDR3 covers 14 residues. CDR3: CASSPPGLEETQYF. CDR3 nucleotide sequence: TGTGCCAGCTCACCACCGGGACTGGAGGAGACCCAGTACTTC. The full variable domain, its missing parts supplied by reference TRBV18 and TRBJ2-5, is NAGVMQNPRHLVRRRGQEARLRCSPMKGHSHVYWYRQLPEEGLKFMVYLQKENIIDESGMPKERFSAEFPKEGPSILRIQQVVRGDSAAYFCASSPPGLEETQYFGPGTRLLVL.

The chain employs TRBV5-4 and TRBJ2-1, with D maybe TRBD1 (6 bases). The V end lost 6 bases, the J end lost 7 bases, and 23 bases lay between the germline ends. The CDR3 runs to 16 residues. Per the germline V gene, CDR1 is SGHNT and CDR2 is YYREEE (reference sequence). This CDR3 reads CASTARRTGLLNEQFF. CDR3 DNA sequence: TGTGCCAGCACCGCGCGGCGTACAGGGTTATTGAATGAGCAGTTCTTC.